Presented here are 9 T cell receptor beta chains from one specimen sequenced in a study of OX40 agonist ivuxolimab in advanced cancers. The library was produced with the immunoSEQ multiplex PCR assay. Here the immuneACCESS table is served through TCRdb, limited to in-frame sequences with V and J called. Missing clones are a known gap in these copies; in checked studies unresolved V genes cover under half, and the rest lacks a known reason. In all, the sample holds about 86,000 clones, and about 89% of those were seen once. The ten biggest clones cover more than 8.5% of the sample. The source was CD4+ or CD8+ T cells sorted from blood, collected in a trial of the OX40 agonist ivuxolimab. The receptors here all came from an adult with an advanced solid tumor such as melanoma, head and neck, liver or kidney cancer.

The chain carries TRBV5-1 and TRBJ2-5; no definite D call. The J call may be mistaken, given a closer DNA end match to TRBJ2-7. The CDR3 spans 11 residues. Germline loops: CDR1 SGHRS, CDR2 YFSETQ. CDR3 loop: CASSLGYEQYF. The CDR3 nucleotides are TGCGCCAGCAGCCTGGGCTACGAGCAGTACTTC.

The chain recombines TRBV18 with TRBJ2-7, with 8 positions matching TRBD1. V lost 3 bases to trimming and J lost 3 bases; unmatched junction nucleotides: 4. The germline gives CDR1 KGHSH, CDR2 LQKENI. The CDR3 sequence is 14 residues long. The CDR3 reads CASSPPTGGYEQYF. The CDR3 DNA is TGTGCCAGCTCACCCCCCACAGGGGGCTACGAGCAGTACTTC.

The V and J genes are TRBV4-1 and TRBJ2-3, with 8 bases lining up with TRBD2. Trimming cost V 2 bases and J 2 bases; bases outside gene matches: 6. CDR3 length: 16 residues. Germline V CDR1 and CDR2: MGHRA, YSYEKL. The CDR3 DNA sequence: TGCGCCAGCAGCCAACGCTTAGCGGGATACACAGATACGCAGTATTTT. Protein sequence: CASSQRLAGYTDTQYF.

The chain uses TRBV19 and TRBJ2-2; possible D gene TRBD2, 5 bases. The germline V gene has CDR1 LNHDA and CDR2 SQIVND (reference sequence). The CDR3 has 16 amino acids. Deletions cut 4 bases from V and 0 bases from J, with 12 bases between. The CDR3 region has the DNA TGTGCCAGTAGTAGGGTCAGCGGCCCGAACACCGGGGAGCTGTTTTTT. Translating it yields CASSRVSGPNTGELFF.

This rearrangement joins TRBV6-6 to TRBJ2-5, with D unclear. The better agreement between TRBJ2-7 and the DNA end casts doubt on the J call. Germline CDR1 and CDR2: MNHNY and SVGAGI (reference sequence). The CDR3 spans 13 residues. The CDR3 DNA sequence: TGTGCCAGCAGTTGGAAGGACGTCCACGAGCAGTACTTC. This translates into CASSWKDVHEQYF.

The chain has TRBV27 and TRBJ2-5, with 9 bases lining up with TRBD1. This CDR3 has 16 amino acids. V dropped 5 bases and J dropped 4; count of bases not matched to a gene: 11. Germline lookup yields CDR1 MNHEY and CDR2 SMNVEV (reference sequence). CDR3 DNA sequence: TGTGCCAGCAGTCTAATCAGTACAGGGGGCGGAGAGACCCAGTACTTC. Protein product: CASSLISTGGGETQYF.

The chain has TRBV30 and TRBJ1-2; unclear D gene. This CDR3 region has 13 residues. Germline CDR1 and CDR2: GTSNPN and SVGIG (reference sequence). Trimming removed 1 base at V and 3 bases at J, with 9 bases between. CDR3 amino acids: CAWSGGDYYGYTF. CDR3 sequence (DNA): TGTGCCTGGAGTGGAGGCGATTACTATGGCTACACCTTC.

The chain recombines TRBV5-6 with TRBJ1-5; TRBD1 agrees at 12 bases. The J segment lost 7 bases and the V segment lost 2 bases, leaving 1 base of the junction unmatched. The germline CDR1 and CDR2 sequences are SGHDT and YYEEEE. CDR3 length: 14 amino acids. The chain's CDR3 is CASSFGTGGQPQHF. The CDR3 DNA follows: TGTGCCAGCAGCTTCGGGACAGGGGGCCAGCCCCAGCATTTT.

The CDR3 DNA follows: TGTGCCAGCAGCTTATACACAGATACGCAGTATTTT. It yields the protein CASSLYTDTQYF. The chain combines TRBV5-5 with TRBJ2-3; D not certain. The CDR3 spans 12 residues. Germline V lookup: CDR1 SGHKS, CDR2 YYEKEE (reference sequence). Trimming took 2 bases from V and 2 from J, leaving 3 bases between them.